The present entry profiles one T cell receptor beta chain with its context. Its antigen is still unknown. Germline V gene lookup returns CDR1 SGHDT and CDR2 YYEEEE. This CDR3 has 17 residues. Germline trimming cut 4 bases from V and 1 base from J; bases unmatched to any gene: 13. This entry belongs to a study of long-term antiretroviral therapy in people with HIV. Points from the study as a whole: Blood draws took place between the mid-2000s and the late 2010s and possibly involved older ART regimens.

Run at survey level, the immunoSEQ assay was version v3.0. Sequencing used immunoSEQ multiplex PCR; TCRdb keeps in-frame clones, though not all of them. The data contain roughly 3,200 clones, more than 70% of them singletons. The content of samples before DNA extraction was roughly 1-10 million cryopreserved PBMC. The sequenced sample was unsorted PBMCs, obtained 0.3 years after starting antiretroviral therapy. The chain employs TRBV5-6 and TRBJ2-7, with TRBD2 matching 8 bases. This sequence originates from a woman aged 50 to 60 with HIV. In nucleotides, the CDR3 is TGTGCCAGCAGCCGGGGGGGGAGCCCGGGCTGGTCCTACGAGCAGTACTTC. This gives the protein CASSRGGSPGWSYEQYF.